The present TCR beta chain was sequenced within a study of CD8 T cells in ankylosing spondylitis. The CDR3 spans 17 residues. V lost 0 bases and J lost 5; bases outside the gene matches: 10. Germline loops: CDR1 KGHSH, CDR2 LQKENI. TCRdb fed the 5' RACE reads into MiXCR, producing one record per CDR3 protein. The sample records 150,000 to 200,000 distinct CDR3 sequences, 25% to 35% being singletons. Points from the study as a whole: Disease-linked clones, CD8+, were relatively rare in peripheral blood. Disease-linked clones reportedly concentrated significantly in matched ankylosing spondylitis synovial fluid.

This clonotype was counted many times. What it binds is unknown. The receptor was isolated from a male donor with ankylosing spondylitis. Sequenced input: synovial fluid, either unsorted or a sorted T cell fraction (not recorded which). V is TRBV18 and J is TRBJ2-1, with 7 bases that match TRBD2. CDR3 sequence: CASSPPMGAGRDNEQFF. For the CDR3, the DNA is TGTGCCAGCTCACCACCCATGGGAGCGGGAAGGGACAATGAGCAGTTCTTC.